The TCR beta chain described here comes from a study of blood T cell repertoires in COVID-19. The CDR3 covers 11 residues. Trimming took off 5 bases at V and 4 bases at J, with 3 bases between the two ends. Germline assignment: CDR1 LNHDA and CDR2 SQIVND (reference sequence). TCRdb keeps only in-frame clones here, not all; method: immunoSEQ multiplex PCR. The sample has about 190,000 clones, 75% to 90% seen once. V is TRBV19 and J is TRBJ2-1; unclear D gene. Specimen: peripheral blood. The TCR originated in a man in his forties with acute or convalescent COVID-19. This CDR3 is CASSRYNEQFF. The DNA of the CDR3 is TGTGCCAGTAGTCGGTACAATGAGCAGTTCTTC.